Below, 24 T cell receptor beta chains from the same sample are listed, as sequenced in a study of T cells after yellow fever vaccination. TCRdb reprocessed the 5' RACE reads with MiXCR, giving one entry per CDR3 protein. Of some 320,000 distinct CDR3 sequences in the sample, approximately 4.3% were seen once. Sample: PBMCs, taken 15 days after the yellow fever booster vaccination. The receptor source for this set is a man aged 18 to 29 who received the YFV17D yellow fever vaccine.

The chain recombines TRBV12-3 or TRBV12-4 with TRBJ2-1; 8 positions match TRBD2. CDR3 length equals 13 residues. Trimming took 5 bases from V and 6 from J; bases not matched to a gene: 3. The CDR3 spells CASSPAGGNEQFF. The CDR3 DNA is TGTGCCAGCAGTCCGGCGGGGGGCAATGAGCAGTTCTTC.

This clonotype was counted between two and nine times. The V gene is TRBV3-1, the J gene TRBJ2-3; D call uncertain. The V and J ends lost 4 bases and 6 bases respectively, with 11 bases between them. Germline V CDR1 and CDR2: LGHDT, YNNKEL (reference sequence). The CDR3 contains 13 residues. The CDR3 nucleotides read TGTGCCAGCAGCCGAGATTTAGGGGATACGCAGTATTTT. Its protein is CASSRDLGDTQYF.

This clonotype was seen only a few times. This chain links TRBV12-3 or TRBV12-4 with TRBJ2-3; no clear D gene. CDR3 length: 14 amino acids. Trimming removed 3 bases from V and 3 bases from J, with 10 bases in between. CDR3 nucleotides: TGTGCCAGCAGTTTGAGCTCGAGGACAGATACGCAGTATTTT. Protein sequence: CASSLSSRTDTQYF.

This clonotype showed up just a few times. This sequence joins TRBV20-1 and TRBJ2-5; the match to TRBD1 covers 9 bases. CDR3 length: 15 residues. Germline CDR1 is DFQATT and CDR2 is SNEGSKA (reference sequence). After removal of 3 bases from V and 5 bases from J, the junction contained 10 bases not matched to a gene. CDR3: CSASSYRGLGETQYF. The DNA of the CDR3 is TGCAGTGCTAGTTCTTACAGGGGGCTCGGTGAGACCCAGTACTTC.

This clonotype has more than one count but fewer than ten. The V call is TRBV14, the J call TRBJ2-1; 7 nucleotides agree with TRBD1. The ends lost 3 bases at V and 1 base at J; junction bases unmatched: 9. Per the germline V gene, CDR1 is SGHDN and CDR2 is FVKESK. The CDR3 covers 17 residues. CDR3 DNA: TGTGCCAGCAGCCAGGTACAGGGGTTTGCGTCCTACAATGAGCAGTTCTTC. This gives the protein CASSQVQGFASYNEQFF.

This clonotype has ten or more counts. This chain joins TRBV12-3 or TRBV12-4 and TRBJ2-1, with D perhaps matching TRBD2 (6 bases). The CDR3 covers 15 residues. V lost 3 bases and J lost 10, with 19 bases in between. The CDR3 region has the DNA TGTGCCAGCAGTTTGGCAACTAGCCTCCCCAGGGAGCAGTTCTTC. It encodes CASSLATSLPREQFF.

This clonotype was recorded at least ten times. J is TRBJ2-7 and V is TRBV18; D unresolved. The CDR3 is made up of 12 amino acids. The germline CDR1 and CDR2 sequences are KGHSH and LQKENI. Between the trimmed V and J ends, which lost 6 bases and 4 bases, there was a span of 10 bases. CDR3 residues: CASSPNGYEQYV. CDR3 nucleotides: TGTGCCAGCTCCCCGAACGGGTACGAGCAGTACGTC.

CDR3 bases: TGTGCCAGCAGTTTCCAAAGGCCCCACGAGCAGTACTTC. Its translation is CASSFQRPHEQYF. The V call is TRBV12-3 or TRBV12-4, the J call TRBJ2-7; D unclear. The V end was cut by 3 bases, the J end by 5 bases, with 11 bases between. CDR3 size: 13 residues.

Regarding this clonotype: A much bigger clone sits one base away, suggesting this may be a read error. The rearrangement uses TRBV7-2 and TRBJ1-5, with D unclear. The germline V gene has CDR1 SGHTA and CDR2 FQGNSA. V lost 2 bases to trimming and J lost 11 bases, with 10 bases between them. CDR3 length: 12 amino acids. CDR3 DNA sequence: TGTGCCAGCAGCTTATGTGCGGGGTCCCAGCATTTT. It yields the protein CASSLCAGSQHF.

This clonotype was counted a few times. V gene TRBV20-1 combines with J gene TRBJ1-5, with D unclear. The V end lost 0 bases, the J end lost 9 bases, and 15 bases lay between the germline ends. The CDR3 extends over 14 amino acids. Germline V gene lookup returns CDR1 DFQATT and CDR2 SNEGSKA (reference sequence). The CDR3 region is CSARDRSGAPPQHF. DNA for the CDR3: TGCAGTGCTAGAGATCGTAGTGGAGCACCGCCCCAGCATTTT.

This clonotype showed up many times. The gene calls are TRBV20-1 and TRBJ2-5; 7 bases map to TRBD2. Trimming took 4 bases from V and 5 from J; bases not matched to a gene: 7. The germline V gene has CDR1 DFQATT and CDR2 SNEGSKA (reference sequence). This CDR3 is built from 13 residues. For the CDR3, the DNA is TGCAGTGCTAAAAAAGCGGGGCGGGAGACCCAGTACTTC. This sequence encodes CSAKKAGRETQYF.

This clonotype was seen many times. The V and J genes are TRBV20-1 and TRBJ1-2, with a weak D call TRBD1 (6 bases). Germline V gene data show CDR1 as DFQATT and CDR2 as SNEGSKA (reference sequence). The CDR3 runs to 13 residues. Trimming left V 5 bases short and J 5 bases short, with 15 bases between. CDR3 sequence: CSAPQDSRYGYTF. CDR3 sequence (DNA): TGCAGTGCTCCCCAGGACAGCAGATATGGCTACACCTTC.

This clonotype was recorded at least ten times. The chain combines TRBV10-2 with TRBJ2-1; D gene uncertain. CDR3 length equals 15 residues. V was cut by 0 bases and J by 0 bases, with 6 bases left in between. CDR1 is WSHSY, CDR2 SAAADI, per germline. The CDR3 region has the DNA TGCGCCAGCAGTGAGTCCCGTAGCTCCTACAATGAGCAGTTCTTC. Its translation: CASSESRSSYNEQFF.

The chain uses TRBV6-2 or TRBV6-3 and TRBJ1-5; D is unresolved. This CDR3 is 15 amino acids long. Germline assignment: CDR1 MNHEY and CDR2 SVGEGT. V was pared by 1 base and J by 1 base, with 8 bases between. CDR3 amino acids: CASSYWKTSNQPQHF. DNA for the CDR3: TGTGCCAGCAGTTACTGGAAAACCAGCAATCAGCCCCAGCATTTT.

There are a few counts of this clonotype. The chain couples TRBV6-5 to TRBJ2-2, with 8 nucleotides matching TRBD1. The V segment lost 8 bases and the J segment 4 bases; nucleotides outside the gene matches: 9. CDR3 length: 15 residues. The germline CDR1 and CDR2 sequences are MNHEY and SVGAGI. CDR3 in amino acids: CASVSGTGGTGELFF. The CDR3, as DNA: TGTGCCAGCGTCTCAGGGACAGGTGGCACCGGGGAGCTGTTTTTT.

This chain uses TRBV20-1 with TRBJ2-7; unclear D gene. Germline-derived CDR1 and CDR2 are DFQATT and SNEGSKA (reference sequence). This CDR3 has 13 residues. V lost 3 bases, J lost 3 bases, and 12 bases lay in between. Here the CDR3 reads CSASKDPNYEQYF. The CDR3 nucleotides read TGCAGTGCTAGTAAGGACCCGAACTACGAGCAGTACTTC.

This clonotype was counted only a few times. The chain joins TRBV7-6 to TRBJ2-2, with 11 bases matching TRBD1. J was trimmed by 5 bases and V by 3 bases; bases with no gene match: 8. Germline V gives CDR1 SGHVS, CDR2 FNYEAQ. The CDR3 consists of 17 residues. CDR3 residues: CASSFPGTGGPTGELFF. CDR3 sequence (DNA): TGTGCCAGCAGCTTCCCCGGGACAGGGGGGCCGACCGGGGAGCTGTTTTTT.

This clonotype was counted at least ten times. The rearrangement uses TRBV7-8 and TRBJ2-5; either TRBD1 or TRBD2 may supply D (6 bases each). The V end lost 3 bases, the J end lost 1 base, and 15 bases lay between the germline ends. The CDR3 sequence is 16 residues long. Germline CDR1 SGHVS, CDR2 FQNEAQ. The CDR3 bases are TGTGCCAGCAGCTTGGGGGGCAGCCCGTTCCAAGAGACCCAGTACTTC. Its protein is CASSLGGSPFQETQYF.

The V and J genes are TRBV5-4 and TRBJ2-3; 12 bases map to TRBD1. Germline V CDR1 and CDR2: SGHNT, YYREEE (reference sequence). The CDR3 contains 15 residues. Trimming at V came to 8 bases and at J to 4 bases, leaving 8 bases not matched to a gene. The CDR3 is CASHPRDRGPDTQYF. CDR3 in DNA: TGTGCCAGTCATCCCCGGGACAGGGGGCCAGATACGCAGTATTTT. The whole variable domain, remainder taken from reference TRBV5-4 and TRBJ2-3, is ETGVTQSPTHLIKTRGQQVTLRCSSQSGHNTVSWYQQALGQGPQFIFQYYREEENGRGNFPPRFSGLQFPNYSSELNVNALELDDSALYLCASHPRDRGPDTQYFGPGTRLTVL.

About this clonotype: A read error may be the cause here, since a much bigger clone is one base away. The chain employs TRBV7-2 and TRBJ1-1; D call uncertain. Germline CDR1 is SGHTA and CDR2 is FQGNSA. This CDR3 is 13 amino acids long. Trimming shortened V by 6 bases and J by 4 bases, and 12 bases separated the two germline ends. The CDR3 coding sequence is TGTGCCAGCAGATCCCCCAGGATCACTGAAGCTTTCTTT. This encodes CASRSPRITEAFF.

This clonotype was seen only a few times. The rearrangement joins TRBV3-1 to TRBJ1-2; D uncertain. V lost 2 bases to trimming and J lost 4 bases, with 14 bases between them. The CDR3 is made up of 15 amino acids. In germline, CDR1 is LGHDT, CDR2 YNNKEL (reference sequence). CDR3 coding DNA: TGTGCCAGCAGCCAACGGGCCGTGAGATCCTATGGCTACACCTTC. Translated: CASSQRAVRSYGYTF.

This clonotype was recorded many times. V usage is TRBV7-9 and J usage is TRBJ2-7, with D perhaps TRBD1 or TRBD2 (5 bases each). The germline V gene has CDR1 SEHNR and CDR2 FQNEAQ (reference sequence). V lost 8 bases and J 2 bases, leaving 10 bases between the germline ends. This CDR3 has 12 residues. In nucleotides, the CDR3 is TGTGCCAGCGGACCGGGGCCCTACGAGCAGTACGTC. The encoded protein is CASGPGPYEQYV.

The chain employs TRBV12-3 or TRBV12-4 and TRBJ1-1; D is unclear. V was shortened by 5 bases and J by 2 bases, with 9 bases between the two germline ends. CDR3 length: 13 residues. The CDR3 DNA reads as TGTGCCAGCAGTGCTCGCACTAACACTGAAGCTTTCTTT. The encoded protein is CASSARTNTEAFF.

Many counts were recorded for this clonotype. The chain links TRBV5-1 to TRBJ2-3; D gene unclear. Between the trimmed V and J ends, which lost 4 bases and 6 bases, there was a span of 12 bases. The length of the CDR3 is 13 residues. Germline CDR1 reads SGHRS; CDR2 reads YFSETQ. The CDR3 sequence is CASSPVEQDTQYF. CDR3 in DNA: TGCGCCAGCAGCCCCGTGGAGCAGGATACGCAGTATTTT.